Reported below is one T cell receptor beta chain. This CDR3 comprises 18 residues. Germline CDR1 MNHNS, CDR2 SASEGT. Trimming removed 1 base from V and 11 bases from J; junction bases left unmatched: 16. Enrolled through a virtual design, the participants were between about 18 and 100 years of age and came from fewer than 30 US areas. Cohort assignment relied on participant-reported clinical history. Sequenced by immunoSEQ multiplex PCR; TCRdb stores in-frame clones only, minus some. The sample has about 300,000 clones, 90% seen once. This specimen comes from a study of blood T cell repertoires in COVID-19. Study-wide background: There were acute and convalescent COVID-19 samples, and they came from the United States, Italy and Spain.

The origin of this receptor is a woman under 30 with acute COVID-19. The material sequenced was PBMCs or T cells enriched from blood (not recorded which). This chain connects TRBV6-1 to TRBJ2-1, with 11 nucleotides matching TRBD2. CDR3 nucleotides: TGTGCCAGCAGTGAAGTCGGGGGGGCGCGACTAGCGGGGTTTCAGCAGTTCTTC. This sequence encodes CASSEVGGARLAGFQQFF.